These 4 T cell receptor beta chains came from one sample sequenced in a study of pediatric ulcerative colitis. Generated by immunoSEQ multiplex PCR, the TCRdb table keeps only in-frame clones and is missing some. The sample gives fewer than 30,000 clones, approximately 71% of which show up once; over 6% is in the top ten. One to two pinch biopsies were taken from the rectum during colonoscopy. Sequenced input: gut tissue. These receptor sequences come from a boy younger than 18 with severe ulcerative colitis.

The rearrangement uses TRBV16 and TRBJ1-1; no firm D call. Per the germline V gene, CDR1 is KGHSY and CDR2 is FQNENV. This CDR3 spans 14 amino acids. V gave up 0 bases and J gave up 1 base, with 6 bases separating them. This CDR3 reads CASSQSSENTEAFF. CDR3 in DNA: TGTGCCAGCAGCCAATCGTCAGAGAACACTGAAGCTTTCTTT. The variable domain in full, completed from reference TRBV16 and TRBJ1-1, reads GEEVAQTPKHLVRGEGQKAKLYCAPIKGHSYVFWYQQVLKNEFKFLISFQNENVFDETGMPKERFSAKCLPNSPCSLEIQATKLEDSAVYFCASSQSSENTEAFFGQGTRLTVV.

V is TRBV19 and J is TRBJ2-1, with 7 bases matching TRBD2. Germline CDR1 and CDR2: LNHDA and SQIVND (reference sequence). With 7 bases clipped from V and 8 bases from J, the junction kept 11 bases outside the gene matches. The CDR3 has 14 residues. The CDR3 region has the DNA TGTGCCAGTAAGTTGGCGGGAGTCATGGATGAGCAGTTCTTC. As protein: CASKLAGVMDEQFF.

This rearrangement joins TRBV14 to TRBJ2-3; D remains ambiguous. Trimming shortened V by 2 bases and J by 2 bases, and 11 bases separated the two germline ends. The CDR3 covers 15 residues. Germline CDR1 reads SGHDN; CDR2 reads FVKESK. The CDR3 DNA is TGTGCCAGCAGCCAAAGACTCCCCCCCACAGATACGCAGTATTTT. The encoded protein is CASSQRLPPTDTQYF.

V usage is TRBV7-3 and J usage is TRBJ2-5; 8 nucleotides align to TRBD1. The CDR3 contains 13 residues. Germline V gives CDR1 SGHTA, CDR2 FQGTGA. Trimming removed 4 bases from V and 4 bases from J; junction bases left unmatched: 2. The CDR3 protein is CASSSDRGETQYF. CDR3 nucleotides: TGTGCCAGCAGCTCCGACAGGGGAGAGACCCAGTACTTC.